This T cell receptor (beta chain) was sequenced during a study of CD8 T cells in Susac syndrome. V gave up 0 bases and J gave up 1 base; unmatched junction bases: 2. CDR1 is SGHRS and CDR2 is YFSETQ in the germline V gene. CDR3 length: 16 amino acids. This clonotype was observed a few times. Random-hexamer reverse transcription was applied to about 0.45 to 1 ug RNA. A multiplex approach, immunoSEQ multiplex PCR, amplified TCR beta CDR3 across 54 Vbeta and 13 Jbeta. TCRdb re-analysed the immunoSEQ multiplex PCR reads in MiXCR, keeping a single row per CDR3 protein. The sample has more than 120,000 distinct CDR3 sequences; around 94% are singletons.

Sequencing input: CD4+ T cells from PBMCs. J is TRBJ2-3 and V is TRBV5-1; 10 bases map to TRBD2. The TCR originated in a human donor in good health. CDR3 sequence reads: CASSLALAGGTDTQYF. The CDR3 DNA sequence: TGCGCCAGCAGCTTGGCGCTAGCGGGAGGCACAGATACGCAGTATTTT.